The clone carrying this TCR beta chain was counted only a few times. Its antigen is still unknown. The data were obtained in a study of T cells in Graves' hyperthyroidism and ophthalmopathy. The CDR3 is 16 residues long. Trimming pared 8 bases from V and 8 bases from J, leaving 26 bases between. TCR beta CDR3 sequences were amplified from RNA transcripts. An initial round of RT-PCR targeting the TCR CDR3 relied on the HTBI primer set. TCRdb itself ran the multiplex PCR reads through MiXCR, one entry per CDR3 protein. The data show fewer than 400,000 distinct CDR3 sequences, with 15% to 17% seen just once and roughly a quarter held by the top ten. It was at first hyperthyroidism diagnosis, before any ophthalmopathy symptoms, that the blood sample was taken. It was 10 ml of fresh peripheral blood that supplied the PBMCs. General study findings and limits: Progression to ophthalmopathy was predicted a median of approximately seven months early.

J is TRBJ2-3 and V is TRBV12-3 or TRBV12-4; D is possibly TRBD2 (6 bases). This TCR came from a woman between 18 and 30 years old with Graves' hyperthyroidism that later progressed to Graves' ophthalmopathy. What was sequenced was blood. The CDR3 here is CASGSGVAVSVGTQYF. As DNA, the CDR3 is TGTGCCAGCGGTTCCGGGGTAGCGGTTTCGGTGGGTACGCAGTATTTT.